The present entry profiles one TCR beta chain with its context. The target antigen is unknown. A single record per CDR3 protein comes from TCRdb applying MiXCR to the reads. Of about half a million distinct CDR3 sequences listed, roughly 34% are singletons. The sample comes from a study of T cell repertoires in cytomegalovirus infection. Whole-study results and caveats: Cumulative public TCR beta family frequency identified CMV carriers with the relevant HLA. Within the response measured ex vivo, HLA-C-restricted CMV-specific TCR beta clonotypes were dominant.

The V gene's germline CDR1 is LNHDA and CDR2 SQIVND (reference sequence). The V and J ends lost 4 bases and 4 bases respectively, with 5 bases between them. The CDR3 consists of 12 residues. The TCR originated in a human donor in good health (CMV status not recorded). Some clones in this sample may be carry-over from other donors' samples. J is TRBJ2-1 and V is TRBV19; D gene unclear. The specimen comprised cultured PBMCs, sampled from culture after CMV antigen stimulation. CDR3 sequence (DNA): TGTGCCAGTAGTAGACTGTACAATGAGCAGTTCTTC. Translation: CASSRLYNEQFF.